These 16 T cell receptor beta chains share one sample of origin, sequenced in a study of T-cell reconstitution after alpha-beta-depleted transplantation in children. As it was prepared, the TCRbeta library received unique molecular identifiers. TCRdb re-derived calls from the PCR reads in MiXCR, one entry per CDR3 protein. The table has approximately 200,000 distinct CDR3 sequences, approximately 14% seen once; the top ten hold less than 15%. The sample in question was PBMCs from the stem cell graft donor, obtained from the stem cell graft. Every receptor here comes from a human donor who donated a stem cell graft to a child with acute lymphoblastic leukemia.

This clonotype was recorded at least ten times. The chain couples TRBV5-1 to TRBJ2-7; 7 bases line up with TRBD2. V shed 4 bases and J 6 bases; nucleotides not matched to a gene: 16. The CDR3 runs 16 residues. The germline gives CDR1 SGHRS, CDR2 YFSETQ. CDR3 amino acids: CASSAGVTPGPLEQYF. DNA for the CDR3: TGCGCCAGCAGCGCGGGGGTGACTCCGGGCCCTCTCGAGCAGTACTTC.

This clonotype has more than one count but fewer than ten. The gene calls are TRBV11-2 and TRBJ1-4; D perhaps matches TRBD1 (5 bases). V was shortened by 7 bases and J by 8 bases, with 14 bases between the two germline ends. The CDR3 extends over 13 amino acids. Germline V gives CDR1 SGHAT, CDR2 FQNNGV. CDR3 sequence reads: CASTGSVGEKLFF. CDR3 DNA sequence: TGTGCCAGCACAGGGAGCGTCGGCGAAAAACTGTTTTTT.

In this sample, this clonotype turned up a few times. The V and J genes are TRBV12-3 or TRBV12-4 and TRBJ2-2; the D is unclear. V was shortened by 6 bases and J by 0 bases, with 14 bases between the two germline ends. The CDR3 is 16 residues long. The CDR3 loop reads CASSPARIANTGELFF. CDR3 bases: TGTGCCAGCAGCCCCGCGCGGATAGCGAACACCGGGGAGCTGTTTTTT.

This clonotype was counted ten times or more. This chain joins TRBV20-1 and TRBJ2-7; 8 bases fit TRBD1. The CDR3 has 13 residues. Looked up from germline, CDR1 is DFQATT and CDR2 is SNEGSKA (reference sequence). V lost 0 bases to trimming and J lost 7 bases; unmatched junction nucleotides: 5. CDR3 sequence (DNA): TGCAGTGCTAGAGATCCCAGGGGGCAAGAGCAGTACTTC. Its translation: CSARDPRGQEQYF.

This clonotype was seen at least ten times. The rearrangement uses TRBV5-1 and TRBJ1-1; 7 bases are a match to TRBD1. This CDR3 region has 16 residues. CDR1 and CDR2 (germline): SGHRS, YFSETQ. After removal of 0 bases from V and 0 bases from J, the junction contained 5 bases not matched to a gene. CDR3 coding DNA: TGCGCCAGCAGCTTGGCCAGGGACAGTATGAACACTGAAGCTTTCTTT. Translated, it gives CASSLARDSMNTEAFF.

This clonotype has a count of ten or more. The rearrangement links TRBV5-1 to TRBJ1-1; the D gene is possibly TRBD1 (5 bases). CDR3 length: 16 residues. V shed 2 bases and J shed 1 base, with 15 bases lying between them. Germline-derived CDR1 and CDR2 are SGHRS and YFSETQ. In DNA, the CDR3 is TGCGCCAGCAGCTTCGCTCCGGGGCGATCGAACACTGAAGCTTTCTTT. Translated: CASSFAPGRSNTEAFF.

At least ten counts were recorded for this clonotype. Given the absence of the conserved phenylalanine or tryptophan at the CDR3 end, a read error is likely. The DNA is left out, because the CDR3 cannot be placed on it with certainty; the CDR3 is given as TCRdb lists it. This rearrangement joins TRBV10-2 to TRBJ2-1; the table's D call TRBD1 went unverified against the DNA. Germline V CDR1 and CDR2: WSHSY, SAAADI. The CDR3 sequence runs 11 residues, both termini included. The CDR3 sequence is CASSERGKLDL.

This clonotype was seen ten or more times. This sequence joins TRBV12-3 or TRBV12-4 and TRBJ1-1, with 8 bases aligning to TRBD1. V trimming: 4 bases; J trimming: 1 base; junction bases outside the gene matches: 2. The CDR3 spans 14 residues. The CDR3 loop reads CASSSGQGNTEAFF. The CDR3 bases are TGTGCCAGCAGTTCCGGACAGGGGAACACTGAAGCTTTCTTT.

This clonotype was observed many times. The chain uses TRBV7-2 and TRBJ1-2; D unresolved. Trimming shortened V by 1 base and J by 2 bases, and 14 bases separated the two germline ends. The germline V gene encodes CDR1 SGHTA and CDR2 FQGNSA. The CDR3 is made up of 16 amino acids. CDR3 sequence: CASSLDWLAANYGYTF. CDR3 in DNA: TGTGCCAGCAGCTTAGATTGGCTCGCAGCCAACTATGGCTACACCTTC.

This clonotype was seen ten or more times. The V and J genes are TRBV7-8 and TRBJ2-1, with 14 bases matching TRBD2. CDR1 is SGHVS, CDR2 FQNEAQ, per germline. The CDR3 loop spans 17 amino acids. V shed 4 bases, J shed 6 bases, and the junction held 8 bases outside the gene matches. CDR3 protein: CASSYEAGTSGSNEQFF. In DNA, the CDR3 is TGTGCCAGCAGCTACGAGGCGGGGACTAGCGGGAGCAATGAGCAGTTCTTC.

This clonotype came up many times. The chain uses TRBV5-1 and TRBJ2-2; D uncertain. Germline CDR1 is SGHRS and CDR2 is YFSETQ. The CDR3 has 16 amino acids. V lost 4 bases to trimming and J lost 3 bases, with 16 bases between them. This CDR3 reads CASSPDRATDTGELFF. The CDR3 DNA reads TGCGCCAGCAGCCCAGACCGGGCGACGGACACCGGGGAGCTGTTTTTT. The entire variable domain, with the rest obtained from reference TRBV5-1 and TRBJ2-2, is as follows: KAGVTQTPRYLIKTRGQQVTLSCSPISGHRSVSWYQQTPGQGLQFLFEYFSETQRNKGNFPGRFSGRQFSNSRSEMNVSTLELGDSALYLCASSPDRATDTGELFFGEGSRLTVL.

Turning to this clonotype: Germline is not matched at one junction end, which may reflect a read error. J is TRBJ2-7 and V is TRBV12-3 or TRBV12-4; the match to TRBD2 covers 11 bases. This CDR3 region has 15 residues. The CDR3 coding sequence is TGTGCCAGCAGTTTAGAGTACGGACTAGCGGGCGACCCTGTCTTC. It codes for CASSLEYGLAGDPVF.

This clonotype was counted many times. V is TRBV20-1 and J is TRBJ1-2; D not resolved. Deletions cut 6 bases from V and 0 bases from J, with 14 bases between. The germline CDR1 and CDR2 sequences are DFQATT and SNEGSKA (reference sequence). The CDR3 has 14 residues. In DNA form, the CDR3 reads TGCAGTGCCCCCCGAGGCACAGCTAACTATGGCTACACCTTC. This translates into CSAPRGTANYGYTF.

This clonotype was detected many times. The chain combines TRBV5-1 with TRBJ1-2; D is possibly TRBD1 (5 bases). Germline V gene lookup returns CDR1 SGHRS and CDR2 YFSETQ. With 4 bases removed from V and 6 bases from J, the gap between germline ends came to 16 bases. The CDR3 loop spans 14 amino acids. CDR3 in DNA: TGCGCCAGCAGCCCGGGACCGGGGGGAGATGGCTACACCTTC. As protein: CASSPGPGGDGYTF.

Only a few counts were recorded for this clonotype. The V gene is TRBV12-3 or TRBV12-4, the J gene TRBJ2-5; D gene ambiguous. With 3 bases removed from V and 2 bases from J, the gap between germline ends came to 13 bases. The CDR3 contains 15 residues. CDR3 amino acids: CASSLLANAQETQYF. DNA for the CDR3: TGTGCCAGCAGTTTGTTGGCTAACGCACAAGAGACCCAGTACTTC.

This clonotype was observed a few times. The V and J genes are TRBV6-1 and TRBJ2-7, with 14 bases lining up with TRBD2. The ends lost 10 bases at V and 5 bases at J; junction bases unmatched: 4. The CDR3 totals 13 residues. The V gene's germline CDR1 is MNHNS and CDR2 SASEGT. The CDR3 DNA reads as TGTGCCACGGAGGGACTAGCGGGAGACGAGCAGTACTTC. This codes for CATEGLAGDEQYF.